This T cell receptor (beta chain) is drawn from a study of T cell responses to AZD1222 COVID-19 vaccine. Study outcomes and limitations: Vaccine-related CD4 TCRs covered spike, predominating at 160-218 and 743-854. Repertoires were obtained solely post-peak T cell response.

V was cut by 8 bases and J by 4 bases, with 8 bases left in between. The length of the CDR3 is 12 residues. CDR1 is LNHDA, CDR2 SQIVND, per germline (reference sequence). Clones were read by immunoSEQ multiplex PCR, and TCRdb kept only the in-frame ones, dropping some. The table records under 200,000 clones, around 90% of them present only once. As to this clone: Its antigen is currently unknown.

This material consisted of peripheral blood, taken 28 days after the second AZD1222 dose. The sequence derives from an adult who received the AZD1222 COVID-19 vaccine. This chain uses TRBV19 with TRBJ2-2; D ambiguous. The CDR3 DNA is TGTGCCAGTGGTTGGGCCACCGGGGAGCTGTTTTTT. Protein product: CASGWATGELFF.